A single sample gave rise to the 15 T cell receptor beta chains below, sequenced in a study of cytomegalovirus exposure and HLA in healthy donors. 13 Jbeta primers and 60 Vbeta primers were used for the PCR. The assay was immunoSEQ multiplex PCR, and TCRdb's table has in-frame clones only and misses some. The sample yields about 82,000 clones, 70% to 75% seen once. Sequenced material: PBMCs. These receptor sequences come from a woman in her forties or fifties in good health and CMV-seropositive.

The rearrangement links TRBV14 to TRBJ2-7; TRBD2 matches 11 bases. The V segment lost 5 bases and the J segment 9 bases; nucleotides outside the gene matches: 9. The CDR3 consists of 14 residues. Germline-derived CDR1 and CDR2 are SGHDN and FVKESK. The CDR3 protein is CASSSLGLAEGQYF. The CDR3 DNA sequence: TGTGCCAGCAGCTCTTTGGGACTAGCGGAGGGGCAGTACTTC.

V and J are TRBV2 and TRBJ1-5, with D unclear. With 5 bases removed from V and 0 bases from J, the gap between germline ends came to 14 bases. Germline CDR1 is SNHLY and CDR2 is FYNNEI. The CDR3 contains 16 residues. CDR3 nucleotide sequence: TGTGCCAGCAGTACTACTGACGGCAATAGCAATCAGCCCCAGCATTTT. Its translation: CASSTTDGNSNQPQHF.

The rearrangement joins TRBV9 to TRBJ1-2, with a weak D call TRBD1 (5 bases). The V end was cut by 5 bases, the J end by 3 bases, with 14 bases between. CDR1 and CDR2 from the germline V gene are SGDLS and YYNGEE. This CDR3 has 14 amino acids. CDR3 nucleotides: TGTGCCAGCAGGGGACGGGGGGGGGACTATGGCTACACCTTC. This sequence encodes CASRGRGGDYGYTF.

The chain employs TRBV5-4 and TRBJ2-7, with D possibly TRBD1 on 5 matching bases. Germline V gives CDR1 SGHNT, CDR2 YYREEE (reference sequence). This CDR3 has 14 residues. Trimming took 4 bases from V and 2 from J, leaving 13 bases between them. The CDR3 protein is CASSPPDNPYEQYF. For the CDR3, the DNA is TGTGCCAGCAGCCCCCCGGACAATCCCTACGAGCAGTACTTC. The whole variable domain, filled in from reference TRBV5-4 and TRBJ2-7, reads ETGVTQSPTHLIKTRGQQVTLRCSSQSGHNTVSWYQQALGQGPQFIFQYYREEENGRGNFPPRFSGLQFPNYSSELNVNALELDDSALYLCASSPPDNPYEQYFGPGTRLTVT.

The gene calls are TRBV19 and TRBJ1-4; TRBD1 is a possible D gene (6 bases). Trimming cost V 7 bases and J 4 bases, with 16 bases left between them. This CDR3 has 15 residues. Germline CDR1 reads LNHDA; CDR2 reads SQIVND (reference sequence). DNA of the CDR3: TGTGCCAGTAAAAAAGCGCAGGGGAGTAATGAAAAACTGTTTTTT. Amino acids: CASKKAQGSNEKLFF.

This clone was picked up one time. The J gene is TRBJ2-1, the V gene TRBV29-1, with TRBD2 matching over 13 bases. This CDR3 has 12 residues. Germline V lookup: CDR1 SQVTM, CDR2 ANQGSEA. With V trimmed by 6 bases and J by 16 bases, 9 bases remained unmatched. DNA for the CDR3: TGCAGCGTGACCGGGACTAGCGGGATTAGATTCTTC. Translated, it gives CSVTGTSGIRFF.

A few counts support this clone. The chain combines TRBV4-1 with TRBJ1-4; a weak D match, TRBD1 (5 bases). From germline, CDR1 is MGHRA and CDR2 YSYEKL. This CDR3 spans 15 amino acids. The V gene lost 3 bases and the J gene lost 8 bases, with 16 bases spanning the gap. CDR3 bases: TGCGCCAGCAGCCAGGGCGGGGCCCGAAAGGAAAAACTGTTTTTT. This translates into CASSQGGARKEKLFF.

The V gene is TRBV11-2, the J gene TRBJ2-4; the D gene is possibly TRBD1 (6 bases). Trimming took off 2 bases at V and 3 bases at J, with 8 bases between the two ends. Germline CDR1 and CDR2: SGHAT and FQNNGV. This CDR3 contains 14 residues. In nucleotides, the CDR3 is TGTGCCAGCAGCTTACAGGGGAACAAAAACATTCAGTACTTC. This translates into CASSLQGNKNIQYF.

The chain couples TRBV2 to TRBJ2-1; 9 bases are a match to TRBD2. J lost 5 bases, V lost 7 bases, and 9 bases had no gene match. The CDR3 runs to 15 residues. Germline CDR1 is SNHLY and CDR2 is FYNNEI. CDR3 in amino acids: CASKRTSAKNNEQFF. The DNA of the CDR3 is TGTGCCAGCAAAAGGACTAGCGCGAAAAACAATGAGCAGTTCTTC. The whole variable domain, filled in from reference TRBV2 and TRBJ2-1, reads EPEVTQTPSHQVTQMGQEVILRCVPISNHLYFYWYRQILGQKVEFLVSFYNNEISEKSEIFDDQFSVERPDGSNFTLKIRSTKLEDSAMYFCASKRTSAKNNEQFFGPGTRLTVL.

The chain combines TRBV18 with TRBJ1-3, with D hard to call. Germline lookup yields CDR1 KGHSH and CDR2 LQKENI. The CDR3 consists of 14 residues. Trimming left V 3 bases short and J 4 bases short, with 10 bases between. The CDR3 DNA follows: TGTGCCAGCTCACCTGCCGGGGTCGGAAACACCATATATTTT. Residues: CASSPAGVGNTIYF.

The gene calls are TRBV6-6 and TRBJ1-5; D not resolved. Germline V gene lookup returns CDR1 MNHNY and CDR2 SVGAGI (reference sequence). The CDR3 spans 16 residues. Trimming shortened V by 2 bases and J by 0 bases, and 11 bases separated the two germline ends. CDR3 protein: CASSYVGGYSNQPQHF. In DNA, the CDR3 is TGTGCCAGCAGTTACGTCGGCGGGTATAGCAATCAGCCCCAGCATTTT.

This clone has just a few counts. V gene TRBV19 combines with J gene TRBJ2-7; 12 nucleotides align to TRBD2. Per the germline V gene, CDR1 is LNHDA and CDR2 is SQIVND (reference sequence). V was clipped by 5 bases and J by 6 bases; unmatched bases: 2. This CDR3 contains 13 residues. The CDR3 region has the DNA TGTGCCAGTAGTCTACTAGCGGGAGGCGAGCAGTACTTC. Its protein product is CASSLLAGGEQYF.

The genes are TRBV29-1 and TRBJ2-1; the match to TRBD2 covers 8 bases. V lost 7 bases and J lost 3; bases outside the gene matches: 5. This CDR3 contains 13 residues. CDR1 is SQVTM and CDR2 is ANQGSEA in the germline V gene. The CDR3 DNA follows: TGCAGCGCCCGCGGGACTAGCTACAATGAGCAGTTCTTC. Translated, it gives CSARGTSYNEQFF.

The CDR3 is CASSLQGLYNEQFF. Here the CDR3 DNA reads TGTGCCAGCAGCTTACAGGGTCTCTACAATGAGCAGTTCTTC. This rearrangement joins TRBV7-9 to TRBJ2-1, with a weak D call TRBD1 (5 bases). The germline V gene encodes CDR1 SEHNR and CDR2 FQNEAQ (reference sequence). The CDR3 extends over 14 amino acids. V lost 2 bases, J lost 3 bases, and 8 bases lay in between. The full variable domain, in which reference TRBV7-9 and TRBJ2-1 provide the parts outside the CDR3, is DTGVSQNPRHKITKRGQNVTFRCDPISEHNRLYWYRQTLGQGPEFLTYFQNEAQLEKSRLLSDRFSAERPKGSFSTLEIQRTEQGDSAMYLCASSLQGLYNEQFFGPGTRLTVL.

This sequence joins TRBV10-3 and TRBJ2-5, with D unresolved. Per the germline V gene, CDR1 is ENHRY and CDR2 is SYGVKD. V was trimmed by 5 bases and J by 2 bases, leaving 9 bases between them. The CDR3 has 13 residues. CDR3 region: CAISLAEQETQYF. CDR3 nucleotide sequence: TGTGCCATCAGTTTAGCAGAACAAGAGACCCAGTACTTC.